This T cell receptor (beta chain) emerged from a study of neurological immune-mediated disorders. General study results and limits: The study found the most TCR clonal expansion in HTLV-1-associated myelopathy and the least in multiple sclerosis, below healthy controls. When grouped phylogenetically, the repertoires of 18 of the 34 multiple sclerosis patients fell together in one related-CDR3 cluster, which is a possible signature.

Synthesis of cDNA used 5'RACE (with 10-nucleotide random UMIs). MiXCR, run by TCRdb on the 5' RACE reads, gives a single entry per CDR3 protein. The sample carries approximately 130,000 distinct CDR3 sequences, about 3.2% recorded once. Notes on this clonotype: Its antigen is not known.

The sequence was collected from a woman aged 25 to 39 with multiple sclerosis. The sample was PBMCs.

This chain's CDR3 is CASSLWAEEGRNGYTF. The CDR3 bases are TGTGCCAGCAGCCTGTGGGCGGAGGAGGGGAGAAATGGCTACACCTTC. The gene calls are TRBV6-2 or TRBV6-3 and TRBJ1-2; a possible D gene is TRBD1 (5 bases). CDR3 size: 16 residues. The germline gives CDR1 MNHEY, CDR2 SVGEGT. The germline V and J ends were trimmed by 6 bases and 6 bases, with 23 bases remaining between them.